These 10 T cell receptor beta chains originate from one sample sequenced in a study of T cells in women clearing cervical HPV infection. Assay: immunoSEQ multiplex PCR; the TCRdb copy retains only in-frame clones and omits some. Here the sample table reports roughly 28,000 clones. Sequenced input: blood buffy coat. These receptors were obtained from a woman aged 18 to 69 with a cervical HPV16 infection that either progressed to CIN3+ or cleared (not recorded which).

A note on this clone: Sequencing ends 3 residues short of the CDR3 end; the germline J gene provides the rest. This rearrangement joins TRBV7-6 to TRBJ2-5; possibly TRBD2 for D (6 bases). Per the germline V gene, CDR1 is SGHVS and CDR2 is FNYEAQ. The ends were cut back, 5 bases at V and 5 bases at J, with 6 bases in the middle. The CDR3 has 11 residues. Incomplete CDR3 DNA: TGTGCCAGCAGCGGGGGGGAGACC. Amino acids: CASSGGET. Given in full, the CDR3 is CASSGGETQYF.

About this clone itself: The sequence runs out 3 residues before the end of the CDR3; the remainder is reconstructed from the germline J gene. This rearrangement joins TRBV7-2 to TRBJ2-5, with a tentative D call TRBD2 (6 bases). CDR3 length: 13 residues. Trimming left V 5 bases short and J 7 bases short, with 14 bases between. In germline, CDR1 is SGHTA, CDR2 FQGNSA. The DNA read from the CDR3 is TGTGCCAGCAGCGGCGGGACTCTCGGGACC. Translating it yields CASSGGTLGT. The CDR3 as a whole reads CASSGGTLGTQYF. The complete variable domain, with remaining parts taken from reference TRBV7-2 and TRBJ2-5, reads GAGVSQSPSNKVTEKGKDVELRCDPISGHTALYWYRQSLGQGLEFLIYFQGNSAPDKSGLPSDRFSAERTGGSVSTLTIQRTQQEDSAVYLCASSGGTLGTQYFGPGTRLLVL.

As for this clone: Read coverage stops 3 residues before the CDR3 terminus; the germline J gene supplies the remainder. The V call is TRBV2, the J call TRBJ1-5; the match to TRBD1 covers 9 bases. The CDR3 has 18 amino acids. CDR1 is SNHLY and CDR2 is FYNNEI in the germline V gene. V gave up 4 bases and J gave up 1 base; unmatched junction bases: 11. The sequenced CDR3 bases are TGTGCCAGCAGTGGGGACCGGGACAGGGCTCTCAGCAATCAGCCC. Its translation is CASSGDRDRALSNQP. In full, the CDR3 is CASSGDRDRALSNQPQHF.

About this clone: Read sequence stops 3 residues before the CDR3 end, and the germline J gene provides the missing end. The rearrangement uses TRBV5-1 and TRBJ2-5; TRBD2 matches 7 bases. Germline values: CDR1 SGHRS, CDR2 YFSETQ. The CDR3 is made up of 14 amino acids. The ends lost 4 bases at V and 5 bases at J; junction bases unmatched: 8. CDR3 sequence reads: CASSTGLVKETQYF. The covered CDR3 bases are TGCGCCAGCAGCACCGGACTAGTGAAGGAGACC.

About this clone itself: The observed sequence ends 3 residues before the CDR3 terminus, with the missing tail filled in from the germline J gene. The chain employs TRBV7-8 and TRBJ1-4; D gene unclear. V was shortened by 4 bases and J by 8 bases, with 11 bases between the two germline ends. This CDR3 is built from 13 residues. Germline CDR1 SGHVS, CDR2 FQNEAQ. CDR3 loop: CASSSRVGEKLFF. The sequenced part of the CDR3 DNA is TGTGCCAGCAGCTCTCGAGTCGGGGAAAAA. Complete variable domain (other parts from reference TRBV7-8 and TRBJ1-4): GAGVSQSPRYKVAKRGQDVALRCDPISGHVSLFWYQQALGQGPEFLTYFQNEAQLDKSGLPSDRFFAERPEGSVSTLKIQRTQQEDSAVYLCASSSRVGEKLFFGSGTQLSVL.

The CDR3 protein is CASSYSMEGRLYDYTF. CDR3 DNA, as far as it was read: TGTGCCAGCAGTTACTCGATGGAGGGCCGCCTCTACGAC. The chain combines TRBV6-2 or TRBV6-3 with TRBJ1-2; D not certain. The sequence runs out 3 residues before the end of the CDR3; the remainder is reconstructed from the germline J gene. Germline V gene lookup returns CDR1 MNHEY and CDR2 SVGEGT. This CDR3 has 16 residues.

Remarks on this clone: The read ends 3 residues before the CDR3 terminus; that terminus is restored from the germline J gene. The rearrangement uses TRBV19 and TRBJ2-4; D might be TRBD2 (6 bases). The CDR3 consists of 13 residues. Germline V gene data show CDR1 as LNHDA and CDR2 as SQIVND (reference sequence). CDR3 sequence reads: CASMGRGLYGQYF. Incomplete CDR3 DNA: TGTGCCAGCATGGGACGGGGACTGTATGGT.

Concerning this clone itself: The read comes to an end 3 residues before the CDR3 does, leaving the germline J gene to fill in the end. The chain combines TRBV11-2 with TRBJ1-2; D unclear. The germline CDR1 and CDR2 sequences are SGHAT and FQNNGV. With 1 base removed from V and 2 bases from J, the gap between germline ends came to 11 bases. CDR3 size: 15 residues. CDR3 in amino acids: CASSLVRGKNYGYTF. The CDR3 DNA, read in part, is TGTGCCAGCAGCTTAGTGCGGGGAAAGAACTATGGC.

The CDR3 sequence is CSARDIDPPGGGPPMRETQYF. CDR3 bases read: TGCAGTGCTAGAGATATTGACCCACCCGGGGGGGGCCCACCAATGCGGGAGACC. The J gene is TRBJ2-5, the V gene TRBV20-1, with 8 bases identical to TRBD2. The missing CDR3 end, 3 residues past where the read stops, is filled in from the germline J gene. The CDR3 has 21 residues. Germline V gene sequence: CDR1 DFQATT, CDR2 SNEGSKA (reference sequence). Trimming cost V 0 bases and J 5 bases; bases outside gene matches: 26.

With regard to this clone: Read coverage stops 3 residues before the CDR3 terminus; the germline J gene supplies the remainder. This chain connects TRBV5-6 to TRBJ2-3, with 7 bases matching TRBD2. Looked up from germline, CDR1 is SGHDT and CDR2 is YYEEEE. The CDR3 length is 15 residues. The ends lost 4 bases at V and 5 bases at J; junction bases unmatched: 10. CDR3 DNA (partial): TGTGCCAGCAGCATATTGCGGGAGAGTATAGATACG. As protein: CASSILRESIDT. The CDR3, in full, reads CASSILRESIDTQYF. Drawing the rest from reference TRBV5-6 and TRBJ2-3, the complete variable domain is DAGVTQSPTHLIKTRGQQVTLRCSPKSGHDTVSWYQQALGQGPQFIFQYYEEEERQRGNFPDRFSGHQFPNYSSELNVNALLLGDSALYLCASSILRESIDTQYFGPGTRLTVL.